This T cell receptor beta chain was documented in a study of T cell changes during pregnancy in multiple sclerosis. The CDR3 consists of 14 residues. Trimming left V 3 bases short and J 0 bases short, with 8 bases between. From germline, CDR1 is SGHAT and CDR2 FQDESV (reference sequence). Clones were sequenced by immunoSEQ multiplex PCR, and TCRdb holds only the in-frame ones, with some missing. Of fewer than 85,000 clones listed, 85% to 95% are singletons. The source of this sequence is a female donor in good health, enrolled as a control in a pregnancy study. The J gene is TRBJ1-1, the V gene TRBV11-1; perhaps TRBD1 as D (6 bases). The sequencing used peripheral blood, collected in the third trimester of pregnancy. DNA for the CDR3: TGTGCCAGCAGCTTGGACAGATTGAACACTGAAGCTTTCTTT. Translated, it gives CASSLDRLNTEAFF. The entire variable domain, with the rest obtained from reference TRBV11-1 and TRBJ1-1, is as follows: EAEVAQSPRYKITEKSQAVAFWCDPISGHATLYWYRQILGQGPELLVQFQDESVVDDSQLPKDRFSAERLKGVDSTLKIQPAELGDSAMYLCASSLDRLNTEAFFGQGTRLTVV.